These 10 T cell receptor beta chains were sequenced from one sample in a study of T cells in Graves' hyperthyroidism and ophthalmopathy. The investigators amplified TCR beta CDR3 regions from RNA transcripts. Researchers ran a first-round RT-PCR on the TCR CDR3 using the HTBI primer set. TCRdb reprocessed the multiplex PCR reads via MiXCR and lists one record per CDR3 protein. The table has about 690,000 distinct CDR3 sequences, around 15% seen once. Sequencing used blood. Receptor source: a man aged 45-60 years with Graves' hyperthyroidism.

There are many counts of this clonotype. V and J are TRBV28 and TRBJ1-1; no clear D. V was pared by 5 bases and J by 1 base, with 11 bases between. Germline CDR1 is MDHEN and CDR2 is SYDVKM. The CDR3 covers 14 residues. CDR3 amino acids: CASSDKRTNTEAFF. CDR3 DNA sequence: TGTGCCAGCAGTGACAAGCGGACGAACACTGAAGCTTTCTTT.

The V gene is TRBV4-1, the J gene TRBJ2-1, with D possibly being TRBD2 (6 bases). The CDR3 is 14 amino acids. Germline V gives CDR1 MGHRA, CDR2 YSYEKL. The V gene lost 3 bases and the J gene lost 4 bases, with 10 bases spanning the gap. CDR3: CASSQVAVYNEQFF. In nucleotides, the CDR3 is TGCGCCAGCAGCCAGGTAGCGGTATACAATGAGCAGTTCTTC.

This clonotype was seen repeatedly, ten times or more. The rearrangement joins TRBV7-9 to TRBJ2-3; the match to TRBD1 covers 7 bases. Germline trimming cut 5 bases from V and 2 bases from J; bases unmatched to any gene: 16. The CDR3 covers 18 residues. Germline V lookup: CDR1 SEHNR, CDR2 FQNEAQ (reference sequence). The DNA for the CDR3 is TGTGCCAGCAGCCCAACATACGCGACAGGGACGATCACAGATACGCAGTATTTT. It encodes CASSPTYATGTITDTQYF.

The chain carries TRBV29-1 and TRBJ2-7; 13 positions agree with TRBD2. The CDR3 spans 15 residues. CDR1 is SQVTM, CDR2 ANQGSEA, per germline. V was pared by 5 bases and J by 2 bases, with 6 bases of the junction left unmatched. CDR3: CSVRGLAGPAYEQYF. The DNA for the CDR3 is TGCAGCGTTCGGGGACTAGCGGGACCCGCCTACGAGCAGTACTTC.

This clonotype was detected ten times or more. V gene TRBV27 combines with J gene TRBJ2-5, with 8 bases that match TRBD1. V trimming: 0 bases; J trimming: 2 bases; junction bases outside the gene matches: 2. CDR1 and CDR2 from the germline V gene are MNHEY and SMNVEV (reference sequence). The CDR3 is 15 residues long. The CDR3 DNA reads as TGTGCCAGCAGTTTATCGGGACAGGTGCAAGAGACCCAGTACTTC. Its protein is CASSLSGQVQETQYF.

This clonotype appeared many times. This rearrangement joins TRBV19 to TRBJ2-1; 7 bases align to TRBD2. CDR3 length: 13 amino acids. From germline, CDR1 is LNHDA and CDR2 SQIVND (reference sequence). Unmatched junction bases numbered 5, after V lost 6 bases and J lost 6 bases. The CDR3 sequence: CASSRGRSNEQFF. Here the CDR3 DNA reads TGTGCCAGTAGCCGCGGGAGATCCAATGAGCAGTTCTTC.

This clonotype occurred many times. The V and J genes are TRBV28 and TRBJ2-7; 13 bases match TRBD2. Germline CDR1 is MDHEN and CDR2 is SYDVKM. Germline trimming cut 2 bases from V and 0 bases from J; bases unmatched to any gene: 4. This CDR3 has 17 residues. The CDR3 loop is CASSLQLAGGPSYEQYF. The CDR3 nucleotides are TGTGCCAGCAGTTTACAACTAGCGGGAGGGCCCTCCTACGAGCAGTACTTC.

This clonotype appeared a few times. A read error may explain this, as a much larger clone is one base away. CDR3 bases: TGCGCCAGCAGTCTCCCCTCCTACGAGCAGTGCTTC. Amino acid sequence: CASSLPSYEQCF. The J gene is TRBJ2-7, the V gene TRBV5-1; D ambiguous. This CDR3 is built from 12 residues. CDR1 is SGHRS, CDR2 YFSETQ, per germline.

Comments on this clonotype: A read error is possible here, since a much larger clone lies one base away. This chain connects TRBV27 to TRBJ1-6; no clear D gene. CDR3 length: 17 residues. CDR1 is MNHEY and CDR2 is SMNVEV in the germline V gene (reference sequence). DNA for the CDR3: TGTGACAGCAGTTTATATGGACGGAGCTCCTATAATTCACCCCTCCACTTT. It is translated as CDSSLYGRSSYNSPLHF.

This clonotype was counted ten times or more. V usage is TRBV28 and J usage is TRBJ2-7; 8 positions agree with TRBD1. This CDR3 contains 14 residues. The J segment lost 6 bases and the V segment lost 4 bases, leaving 8 bases of the junction unmatched. Germline CDR1 reads MDHEN; CDR2 reads SYDVKM. CDR3 amino acids: CASSSAGGSVEQYF. In nucleotides, the CDR3 is TGTGCCAGCAGTTCTGCAGGGGGCTCAGTCGAGCAGTACTTC.